The 14 T cell receptor beta chains presented below share a single source sample, sequenced in a study of OX40 agonist ivuxolimab in advanced cancers. TCRdb keeps only in-frame clones here, not all; method: immunoSEQ multiplex PCR. This table holds 83,000 or so clones, 85% to 95% found once. The sequences come from CD4+ or CD8+ T cells sorted from blood, collected in a trial of the OX40 agonist ivuxolimab. The receptors derive from an adult with an advanced solid tumor such as melanoma, head and neck, liver or kidney cancer.

The V and J genes are TRBV18 and TRBJ2-1; 7 bases line up with TRBD1. Losses at the gene ends were 3 bases for V and 5 bases for J; bases not matched to a gene: 7. Germline loops: CDR1 KGHSH, CDR2 LQKENI. The CDR3 loop spans 15 amino acids. The CDR3 DNA reads as TGTGCCAGCTCACCTGTCTTACAGGGGAACAATGAGCAGTTCTTC. As protein: CASSPVLQGNNEQFF. Drawing the rest from reference TRBV18 and TRBJ2-1, the complete variable domain is NAGVMQNPRHLVRRRGQEARLRCSPMKGHSHVYWYRQLPEEGLKFMVYLQKENIIDESGMPKERFSAEFPKEGPSILRIQQVVRGDSAAYFCASSPVLQGNNEQFFGPGTRLTVL.

J is TRBJ2-3 and V is TRBV4-3; 7 nucleotides align to TRBD1. The V gene's germline CDR1 is LGHNA and CDR2 YSLEER. The V gene end was trimmed by 3 bases and the J gene end by 9 bases; junction bases not matched to a gene: 6. This CDR3 has 13 amino acids. CDR3 sequence: CASSQDRQGTQYF. In DNA, the CDR3 is TGCGCCAGCAGCCAGGACCGACAGGGAACGCAGTATTTT.

This rearrangement joins TRBV7-8 to TRBJ2-7, with 9 bases matching TRBD2. J lost 2 bases, V lost 2 bases, and 4 bases had no gene match. The CDR3 totals 15 residues. The germline V gene encodes CDR1 SGHVS and CDR2 FQNEAQ. CDR3 loop: CASSLSGGFTYEQYF. CDR3 nucleotides: TGTGCCAGCAGCTTAAGCGGGGGGTTTACCTACGAGCAGTACTTC.

The chain is built from TRBV7-2 and TRBJ2-1; D uncertain. Between the trimmed V and J ends, which lost 4 bases and 4 bases, there was a span of 8 bases. The CDR3 is 13 residues long. The germline CDR1 and CDR2 sequences are SGHTA and FQGNSA. Written as DNA, the CDR3 is TGTGCCAGCAGCTCCAAGCGTTACAATGAGCAGTTCTTC. This encodes CASSSKRYNEQFF.

This clone turned up a few times. The V call is TRBV4-1, the J call TRBJ1-1; D is uncertain. V was pared by 2 bases and J by 5 bases, with 12 bases between. Germline assignment: CDR1 MGHRA and CDR2 YSYEKL. The CDR3 totals 14 residues. Here the CDR3 DNA reads TGCGCCAGCAGCCAACCGGCGAGATGGACTGAAGCTTTCTTT. Translated: CASSQPARWTEAFF.

The chain joins TRBV28 to TRBJ1-2; 11 bases are a match to TRBD1. The CDR3 length is 17 residues. In germline, CDR1 is MDHEN, CDR2 SYDVKM. Trimming cost V 4 bases and J 4 bases; bases outside gene matches: 11. The CDR3 is CASSWGTGGGVLYGYTF. CDR3 coding DNA: TGTGCCAGCAGTTGGGGGACAGGGGGTGGCGTTCTCTATGGCTACACCTTC.

V usage is TRBV7-9 and J usage is TRBJ2-3; unclear D gene. The CDR3 is 13 residues long. CDR1 is SEHNR and CDR2 is FQNEAQ in the germline V gene (reference sequence). Trimming shortened V by 2 bases and J by 4 bases, and 7 bases separated the two germline ends. CDR3 bases: TGTGCCAGCAGCTTACAGACGTCAGATACGCAGTATTTT. Protein sequence: CASSLQTSDTQYF.

The chain links TRBV7-9 to TRBJ2-1, with 8 nucleotides matching TRBD1. With 5 bases clipped from V and 8 bases from J, the junction kept 8 bases outside the gene matches. The CDR3 is made up of 14 amino acids. Germline-derived CDR1 and CDR2 are SEHNR and FQNEAQ (reference sequence). CDR3 nucleotide sequence: TGTGCCAGCAGCCACCGACAGGGGACGGATGAGCAGTTCTTC. Translated, it gives CASSHRQGTDEQFF.

The genes are TRBV28 and TRBJ1-5; no clear D gene. The CDR3 runs 14 residues. The germline V and J ends were trimmed by 6 bases and 0 bases, with 9 bases remaining between them. Germline values: CDR1 MDHEN, CDR2 SYDVKM. Written as DNA, the CDR3 is TGTGCCAGCAGCCTTCAGTATAGCAATCAGCCCCAGCATTTT. Translating gives CASSLQYSNQPQHF.

This sequence joins TRBV5-4 and TRBJ2-5; D not certain. Between the trimmed V and J ends, which lost 1 base and 5 bases, there was a span of 9 bases. This CDR3 has 13 residues. Germline loops: CDR1 SGHNT, CDR2 YYREEE (reference sequence). The CDR3 DNA reads TGTGCCAGCAGCTTGCTTCCGAGGGAGACCCAGTACTTC. This codes for CASSLLPRETQYF. The variable domain in full, with the rest retrieved from reference TRBV5-4 and TRBJ2-5, is ETGVTQSPTHLIKTRGQQVTLRCSSQSGHNTVSWYQQALGQGPQFIFQYYREEENGRGNFPPRFSGLQFPNYSSELNVNALELDDSALYLCASSLLPRETQYFGPGTRLLVL.

The chain carries TRBV15 and TRBJ2-2; D not certain. The germline CDR1 and CDR2 sequences are LNHNV and YYDKDF (reference sequence). V was shortened by 6 bases and J by 2 bases, with 10 bases between the two germline ends. CDR3 length equals 14 residues. CDR3 region: CATRTRGNTGELFF. CDR3 DNA sequence: TGTGCCACCAGAACTCGTGGAAACACCGGGGAGCTGTTTTTT.

The genes are TRBV30 and TRBJ1-2; 8 bases fit TRBD1. The junction had 8 bases not matched to a gene; V was cut back by 4 bases and J by 4 bases. This CDR3 is built from 14 residues. CDR1 is GTSNPN and CDR2 is SVGIG in the germline V gene (reference sequence). CDR3 loop: CAWTGGLIAYGYTF. Written as DNA, the CDR3 is TGTGCCTGGACAGGGGGCCTTATCGCCTATGGCTACACCTTC.

The genes are TRBV15 and TRBJ1-6; TRBD1 might be the D (5 bases). Germline loops: CDR1 LNHNV, CDR2 YYDKDF (reference sequence). Trimming took off 0 bases at V and 10 bases at J, with 10 bases between the two ends. The CDR3 contains 14 residues. In DNA, the CDR3 is TGTGCCACCAGCAGAGAAGGGGTATCGTCACCCCTCCACTTT. Translation: CATSREGVSSPLHF.

This chain joins TRBV2 and TRBJ1-5, with a tentative D call TRBD1 (5 bases). Germline CDR1 reads SNHLY; CDR2 reads FYNNEI. The CDR3 has 13 residues. Trimming stripped 10 bases from V and 3 bases from J, with 13 bases between. CDR3 DNA: TGTGCCACTCGAGACAGCAACAATCAGCCCCAGCATTTT. Encoded protein: CATRDSNNQPQHF.